One sample yielded the 15 T cell receptor beta chains listed below, sequenced in a study of T cell responses to AZD1222 COVID-19 vaccine. This table comes from immunoSEQ multiplex PCR, and its TCRdb copy is limited to in-frame clones, with some not included. The sample records more than 90,000 clones, around nine tenths being singletons. The source was peripheral blood, collected 28 days after the second AZD1222 dose. These receptors were obtained from an adult who received the AZD1222 COVID-19 vaccine.

V usage is TRBV9 and J usage is TRBJ2-1; 7 positions agree with TRBD2. CDR3 length equals 16 residues. Trimming removed 3 bases from V and 0 bases from J; junction bases left unmatched: 6. CDR1 and CDR2 from the germline V gene are SGDLS and YYNGEE. The CDR3 coding sequence is TGTGCCAGCAGCGCTGATCTAGCGGTCTCCTACAATGAGCAGTTCTTC. Its translation is CASSADLAVSYNEQFF.

The V and J genes are TRBV3-1 (or the pseudogene TRBV3-2) and TRBJ2-3, with 9 bases identical to TRBD1. In germline, CDR1 is LGHDT, CDR2 YNNKEL (reference sequence). Trimming cost V 3 bases and J 2 bases; bases outside gene matches: 3. This CDR3 region has 15 residues. The CDR3 coding sequence is TGTGCCAGCAGCCATGGGACAGGGATCACAGATACGCAGTATTTT. Protein sequence: CASSHGTGITDTQYF.

This clone turned up a few times. The chain uses TRBV4-3 and TRBJ2-1; weak D call: TRBD2 (5 bases). Germline V gives CDR1 LGHNA, CDR2 YSLEER. The CDR3 has 16 amino acids. V lost 0 bases, J lost 3 bases, and 12 bases lay in between. CDR3 sequence reads: CASSQDEGQLYNEQFF. The CDR3 nucleotides are TGCGCCAGCAGCCAAGATGAGGGCCAACTCTACAATGAGCAGTTCTTC.

This chain joins TRBV5-5 and TRBJ2-1; D remains unclear. Germline assignment: CDR1 SGHKS and CDR2 YYEKEE (reference sequence). Trimming cost V 1 base and J 8 bases, with 10 bases left between them. CDR3 length equals 13 residues. The CDR3 sequence is CASSLSRVYEQFF. CDR3 DNA sequence: TGTGCCAGCAGCTTGTCCCGAGTCTATGAGCAGTTCTTC.

This rearrangement joins TRBV19 to TRBJ1-3; 9 positions match TRBD1. The CDR3 covers 17 residues. After removal of 6 bases from V and 0 bases from J, the junction contained 9 bases not matched to a gene. The germline V gene has CDR1 LNHDA and CDR2 SQIVND (reference sequence). The CDR3 region is CASSRTGATFSGNTIYF. The CDR3 DNA follows: TGTGCCAGTAGCCGGACAGGGGCTACCTTCTCTGGAAACACCATATATTTT.

The chain couples TRBV30 to TRBJ1-3; D gene ambiguous. This CDR3 is built from 16 residues. V was shortened by 3 bases and J by 0 bases, with 15 bases between the two germline ends. CDR1 and CDR2 from the germline V gene are GTSNPN and SVGIG (reference sequence). CDR3 in amino acids: CAWSRLGPSSGNTIYF. The CDR3 region has the DNA TGTGCCTGGAGCCGTCTGGGCCCATCCTCTGGAAACACCATATATTTT.

J is TRBJ2-5 and V is TRBV5-1; 9 nucleotides agree with TRBD2. Germline loops: CDR1 SGHRS, CDR2 YFSETQ. Trimming at V came to 4 bases and at J to 5 bases, leaving 9 bases not matched to a gene. CDR3 length: 15 amino acids. In DNA form, the CDR3 reads TGCGCCAGCAGCCGTACCGGGACTAGCAGCGAGACCCAGTACTTC. Amino acids: CASSRTGTSSETQYF.

The chain recombines TRBV5-1 with TRBJ2-7; D perhaps matches TRBD1 (5 bases). This CDR3 is built from 13 residues. The V gene lost 6 bases and the J gene lost 6 bases, with 16 bases spanning the gap. Germline assignment: CDR1 SGHRS and CDR2 YFSETQ. Written as DNA, the CDR3 is TGCGCCAGCACTCTTCCCCCCCAGGGCGAGCAGTACTTC. Translation gives CASTLPPQGEQYF.

The chain employs TRBV5-4 and TRBJ2-5, with 7 bases matching TRBD2. CDR3 size: 14 residues. Germline V gene lookup returns CDR1 SGHNT and CDR2 YYREEE (reference sequence). After removal of 7 bases from V and 2 bases from J, the junction contained 8 bases not matched to a gene. The CDR3 DNA is TGTGCCAGCGAAGAGGGACTAAGACAAGAGACCCAGTACTTC. Translation: CASEEGLRQETQYF.

The J gene is TRBJ2-1, the V gene TRBV4-3; 14 bases fit TRBD2. CDR3 length equals 17 residues. Per germline, CDR1 LGHNA and CDR2 YSLEER. The ends lost 2 bases at V and 8 bases at J; junction bases unmatched: 8. The CDR3 spells CASSQHGTGLAGDEQFF. CDR3 DNA sequence: TGCGCCAGCAGCCAACACGGGACGGGACTAGCGGGAGATGAGCAGTTCTTC.

The V and J genes are TRBV29-1 and TRBJ2-7; 7 bases are a match to TRBD2. Germline V gene data show CDR1 as SQVTM and CDR2 as ANQGSEA. Trimming cost V 4 bases and J 6 bases; bases outside gene matches: 6. The CDR3 is made up of 12 amino acids. CDR3 sequence: CSVVRRGIEQYF. CDR3 DNA: TGCAGCGTTGTCCGGCGGGGGATCGAGCAGTACTTC.

This clone occurred a few times. The CDR3 DNA sequence: TGTGCCAGCAGTTTCAGGGATCTCTACGAGCAGTACTTC. Translated: CASSFRDLYEQYF. This chain joins TRBV12-3 or TRBV12-4 and TRBJ2-7, with a possible D match to TRBD1 (5 bases). Trimming took 3 bases from V and 3 from J, leaving 9 bases between them. There are 13 residues in the CDR3.

The V and J genes are TRBV7-6 and TRBJ1-6; TRBD1 aligns across 7 bases. The length of the CDR3 is 14 residues. Losses at the gene ends were 3 bases for V and 8 bases for J; bases not matched to a gene: 4. Germline loops: CDR1 SGHVS, CDR2 FNYEAQ. The CDR3 sequence: CASSLSRGDSPLHF. The DNA for the CDR3 is TGTGCCAGCAGCTTGTCCAGGGGGGATTCACCCCTCCACTTT.

The rearrangement joins TRBV6-5 to TRBJ1-4, with D possibly being TRBD1 (6 bases). The CDR3 sequence is 15 residues long. Germline V lookup: CDR1 MNHEY, CDR2 SVGAGI. Trimming stripped 5 bases from V and 7 bases from J, with 17 bases between. As DNA, the CDR3 is TGTGCCAGCAGTAACCAGGGGACGAGGGGTGAAAAACTGTTTTTT. Amino acids: CASSNQGTRGEKLFF.

The V gene is TRBV7-2, the J gene TRBJ2-7; 9 bases are a match to TRBD1. The CDR3 is 16 residues long. Germline V gene sequence: CDR1 SGHTA, CDR2 FQGNSA. The V gene end was trimmed by 4 bases and the J gene end by 6 bases; junction bases not matched to a gene: 13. The DNA for the CDR3 is TGTGCCAGCAGCTCTTCTACCGGGACAGGGTTCAGCGAGCAGTACTTC. Residues: CASSSSTGTGFSEQYF. Combining the CDR3 with reference TRBV7-2 and TRBJ2-7 gives the whole variable domain GAGVSQSPSNKVTEKGKDVELRCDPISGHTALYWYRQSLGQGLEFLIYFQGNSAPDKSGLPSDRFSAERTGGSVSTLTIQRTQQEDSAVYLCASSSSTGTGFSEQYFGPGTRLTVT.